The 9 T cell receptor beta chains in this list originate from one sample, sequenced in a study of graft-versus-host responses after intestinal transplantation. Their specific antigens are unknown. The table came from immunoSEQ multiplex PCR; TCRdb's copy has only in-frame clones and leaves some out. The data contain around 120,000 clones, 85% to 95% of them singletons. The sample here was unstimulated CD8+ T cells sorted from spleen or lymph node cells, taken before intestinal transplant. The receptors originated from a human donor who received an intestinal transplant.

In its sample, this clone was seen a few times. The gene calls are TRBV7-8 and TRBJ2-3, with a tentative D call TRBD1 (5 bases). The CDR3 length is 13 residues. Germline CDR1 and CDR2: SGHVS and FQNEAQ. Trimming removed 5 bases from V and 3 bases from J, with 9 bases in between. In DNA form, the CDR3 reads TGTGCCAGCAGCCAAGGGGTTACAGATACGCAGTATTTT. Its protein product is CASSQGVTDTQYF.

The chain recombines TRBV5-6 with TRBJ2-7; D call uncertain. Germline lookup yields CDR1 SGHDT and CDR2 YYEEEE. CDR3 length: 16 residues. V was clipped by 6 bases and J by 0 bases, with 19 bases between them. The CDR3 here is CASMGPDLVGSYEQYF. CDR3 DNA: TGTGCCAGCATGGGCCCCGATCTCGTCGGCTCCTACGAGCAGTACTTC.

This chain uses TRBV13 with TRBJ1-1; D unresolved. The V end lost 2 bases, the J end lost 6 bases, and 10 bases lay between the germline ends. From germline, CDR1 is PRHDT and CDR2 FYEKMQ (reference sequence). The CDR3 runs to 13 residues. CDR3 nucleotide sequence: TGTGCCAGCAGCTTAAAGGTTAGGGCTGAAGCTTTCTTT. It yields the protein CASSLKVRAEAFF.

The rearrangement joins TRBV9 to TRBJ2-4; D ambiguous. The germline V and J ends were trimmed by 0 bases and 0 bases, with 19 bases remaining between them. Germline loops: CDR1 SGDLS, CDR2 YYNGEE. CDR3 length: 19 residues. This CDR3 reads CASSVVSRSKKGAKNIQYF. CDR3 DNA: TGTGCCAGCAGCGTAGTGTCCAGAAGCAAGAAAGGAGCCAAAAACATTCAGTACTTC.

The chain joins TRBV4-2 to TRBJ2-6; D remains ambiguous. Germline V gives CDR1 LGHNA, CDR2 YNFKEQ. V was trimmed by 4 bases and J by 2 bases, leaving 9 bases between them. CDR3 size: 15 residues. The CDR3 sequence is CASSRRGAGANVLTF. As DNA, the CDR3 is TGTGCCAGCAGCCGCCGTGGGGCTGGGGCCAACGTCCTGACTTTC.

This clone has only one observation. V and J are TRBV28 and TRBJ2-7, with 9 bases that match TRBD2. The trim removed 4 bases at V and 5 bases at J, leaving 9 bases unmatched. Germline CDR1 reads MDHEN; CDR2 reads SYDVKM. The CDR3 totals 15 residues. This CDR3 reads CASSSSRREGHEQYF. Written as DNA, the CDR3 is TGTGCCAGCAGTTCCTCTAGGCGGGAGGGCCACGAGCAGTACTTC.

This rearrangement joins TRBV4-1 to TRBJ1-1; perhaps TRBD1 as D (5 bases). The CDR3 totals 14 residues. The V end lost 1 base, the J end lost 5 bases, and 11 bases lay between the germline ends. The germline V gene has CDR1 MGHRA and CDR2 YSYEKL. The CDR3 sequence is CASSQGGGWTEAFF. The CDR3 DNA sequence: TGCGCCAGCAGCCAAGGGGGGGGATGGACTGAAGCTTTCTTT.

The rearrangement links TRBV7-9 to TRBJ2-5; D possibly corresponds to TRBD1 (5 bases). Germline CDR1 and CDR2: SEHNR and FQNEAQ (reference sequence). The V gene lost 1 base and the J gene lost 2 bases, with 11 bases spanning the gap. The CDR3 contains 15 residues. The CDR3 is CASSLGPQVQETQYF. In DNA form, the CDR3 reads TGTGCCAGCAGCTTAGGTCCACAGGTACAAGAGACCCAGTACTTC.

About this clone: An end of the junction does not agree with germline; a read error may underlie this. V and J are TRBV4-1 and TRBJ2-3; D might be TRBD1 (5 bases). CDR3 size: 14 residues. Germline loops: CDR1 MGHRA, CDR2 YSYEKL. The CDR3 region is CASSQDLGVDTQYF. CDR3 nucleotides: TGTGCCAGCAGCCAAGACTTAGGGGTGGATACGCAGTATTTT.